This T cell receptor (beta chain) was observed in a study of cytomegalovirus exposure and HLA in healthy donors (dated by TCRdb to between 2016 and 2019). Regarding the study in general: According to an earlier analysis of several hundred of the donors, 150 million to 200 million T cells yielded over 90 million unique TCR beta sequences and more than 250 Gb of sequence data. To study patterns of TCR occurrence, a later analysis re-analyzed previously published TCR beta repertoires from 666 donors and added high-resolution HLA genotyping. Donor age, sex, ethnicity and CMV serostatus were compiled alongside the repertoire data. To predict cytomegalovirus infection status, the study combined high-throughput TCR immunosequencing, statistical association of individual TCRs with disease status, and machine learning. The aim of the study was to test whether cataloging public T cell receptors could identify signatures of past pathogen exposure. All discovery cohort repertoires had been generated using a single sequencing platform. Class I and class II HLA loci were covered by the typing at four-digit resolution. Five DR-DQ haplotypes were handled as single units for association and clustering because linkage in the cohort was strong. Of the roughly 410 genotyped donors, more than 75% were placed in the genetic ancestry cluster associated with self-reported Caucasian donors. On average, roughly 240,000 unique TCR beta nucleotide sequences were sequenced per donor among some 430 genotyped donors of the cohort, with 15% to 20% of those sequences being non-productive. To decide whether each TCR beta V gene segment behaved as functional or pseudogenic, an earlier analysis of approximately 590 of the donors relied on high-throughput TCR beta sequencing. Along with the approximately 620-subject first cohort, a separate validation cohort of over 90 different subjects was used. Rather than drawing on any new phenotypic data, the later analysis identified candidate immune exposures from TCR beta sequences and the way those sequences occurred across donors. Using immunosequencing, the study profiled T cell repertoires from 666 subjects and related those repertoires to cytomegalovirus serostatus. The number of typed donors differed by locus: roughly 620-630 for A, B, C, DRB1 and DQB1; approximately 520 for DQA1; 606 for DPA1; and 450 to 480 for DPB1. About 280 gigabases of sequencing data and around 85 million unique TCR sequences made up an early release that covered about 640 HLA-typed donors. Genome-wide SNP genotypes for about 55% of the roughly 670 donors were used in a later genetic analysis, which treated that subset as a discovery cohort.

Comments on this clone: Its specific antigen is unknown. The sample holds no much larger clone one base away, and base qualities are not on file.

The cohort consisted of approximately 670 healthy bone marrow donors. At the time of sampling, all cohort members were nominally healthy, though unrecorded immune exposures were likely present. The donor tested CMV seropositive, placing the donor among the 250 to 350 seropositive members of the cohort. Every donor gave a peripheral blood sample, and the peripheral blood mononuclear cells from that sample were used for TCR beta sequencing. The Qiagen DNeasy Blood Extraction Kit was used to extract genomic DNA from the blood cell samples. V ends up 4 bases short and J 2 bases short, with an unmatched junction base count of 6. From the germline V gene, CDR1 is SGHRS and CDR2 is YFSETQ. Measured from the cysteine to the phenylalanine, the CDR3 is 16 residues long. The DNA shown is the 48-base CDR3, in frame from base 1. The protocol used for the library was the immunoSEQ multiplex PCR assay. A mixture of 60 forward primers for TCR Vbeta segments and 13 reverse primers for TCR Jbeta segments was used in the multiplex PCR. Amplification of the CDR3 region of rearranged TCR beta genes was performed with a multiplex PCR assay on genomic DNA. Amplified TCR beta libraries were sequenced as 87-base-pair reads on the Illumina HiSeq System. The paper's processing steps were these. A later analysis counted 75 million to 100 million unique TCR beta chains across the 500 to 850 repertoires, and around 12 million of these chains were shared by at least two donors. A nearest-neighbor algorithm error-corrected the raw reads and collapsed the reads into unique sequences, merging closely related sequences to remove PCR and sequencing errors. To assign V, D and J gene segments, CDR3 sequences were aligned to IMGT reference sequences. For a sequence to be retained, a match of at least six nucleotides to both a V gene segment and a J gene segment was required. A rearrangement counted as productive if the CDR3 had no stop codons and remained in frame with V and J, and every other rearrangement counted as non-productive. CDR3 was defined according to IMGT convention as the region running from the second conserved V-encoded cysteine to the conserved J-encoded phenylalanine. The earlier analysis of 450 to 750 of the donors excluded any sequence lacking an unambiguous match to a single V gene segment. In an earlier analysis of more than 500 of the donors, a V segment was called functional when productive rearrangements were above 56.7%, and segregating when the standard deviation between donors exceeded 5%. A statistical classification framework was developed to diagnose cytomegalovirus status using the catalog of TCR beta chain sequences. V and J gene assignment, in a later analysis, came from comparing TCR nucleotide sequences with IMGT/GENE-DB human TR gene sequences. A later analysis assigned CDR3 sequences and most-parsimonious VDJ recombination scenarios with the TCRdist pipeline. In a later analysis, each TCR beta chain was defined by its CDR3 amino acid sequence together with its V-gene family, and reads without a unique V-gene family were excluded. To address suspected cross-contamination and a sequencing artifact, a later analysis removed 592 highly shared, low-generation-probability nucleotide sequences. A later analysis calculated a clonal expansion index for each public chain from normalized within-repertoire ranks of inferred template counts. Generation probabilities in a later analysis came from a VDJ recombination model fitted to out-of-frame rearrangements, and those results were checked against IGoR. In a later analysis, TCR-TCR, TCR-HLA and TCR-CMV co-occurrence was scored with hypergeometric tests, and a repertoire-size bias correction was applied to TCR pairs. A later analysis estimated false discovery rates by permuting HLA or CMV assignments 20 times. In a later analysis, co-occurring TCRs were grouped with DBSCAN, and TCRdist sequence similarity was added when clustering was performed within HLA-allele-positive subsets. Repertoires with fewer than 30,000 or more than 120,000 public chains were left out of co-occurrence clustering, as were five repertoires with anomalous nucleotide sharing. What TCRdb holds here is the immuneACCESS table cut down to in-frame rearrangements. Part of the clones is not present; checked against another copy, under half of the missing clones reflect an unresolved V gene, and the others are unexplained. V, J and clone size reflect that table, while D and trimming were determined from the DNA. This sample has 70,000 to 95,000 clones in its table, and roughly 86% of those were observed once. The ten top clones hold around 5.6% of the sample.

Summary of the overall study and its limitations: A few of the identified cytomegalovirus-associated TCR beta chains were confirmed in vitro to be specific for cytomegalovirus antigens. Compared with equally common non-associated chains, HLA-associated TCR beta chains in a later analysis were more clonally expanded and had lower generation probabilities. An association between a missense DCLRE1C variant and V-gene and J-gene trimming of TCR beta chains was found in a later genetic analysis and replicated in an independent cohort. While some public TCRs were present in many individuals, most TCR sequences turned up only very rarely across donors. Some IMGT-functional V segments, including TRBV6-2 and TRBV6-3, could not be distinguished by the 87-base-pair reads and were therefore excluded. Specific HLA alleles were associated with over 15,000 TCR beta sequences at a false discovery rate of 0.05 in a later analysis. A cluster of highly shared sequence variants was judged likely to be a technical artifact of the sequencing pipeline. The classifier was reported to diagnose cytomegalovirus status with high specificity and sensitivity in both the original cohort and the validation cohort. According to a later analysis, parvovirus B19, influenza, CMV and Epstein-Barr virus appeared linked to several top co-occurrence clusters. CMV serostatus was the only immune exposure information available for the cohort. Because counts were too low, 15 to 20 rarely observed V segments, including chromosome 9 orphons, were excluded from the earlier analysis of about 500 of the donors. Compared with the approximately 600-donor mean, donors in an Asian-associated ancestry cluster had fewer N-insertions in productive TCRs, according to a later genetic analysis. An earlier analysis of approximately 540 of the donors showed that most TCR beta V segments appeared in productive rearrangements either about 90% or about 30% of the time, which broadly matched IMGT annotations. Strong co-occurrence of HLA alleles, especially DR and DQ, made assigning TCR associations to individual alleles difficult. It was suggested by the authors that the approach could potentially be generalized to other disease states and immunological phenotypes. The study gave a list of 150 to 200 TCR beta chains associated with cytomegalovirus. Linkage disequilibrium might explain the correlated functional status among segregating V segments, but an unknown experimental factor could not be ruled out. The cohort was sequenced for TCR beta chains only, and without alpha or paired-chain data the features that could be detected were limited. In a later analysis, TCR association rates were found to vary across HLA loci, with the most associated TCRs seen for DRB1 alleles and the fewest for HLA-C alleles. HLA typing was unavailable for some donors at each locus, so association tests used only the typed subset. A further reported finding was that TCR beta sequences accurately predicted the HLA-A and HLA-B alleles for most subjects in the first cohort. A later analysis found that most CMV-associated TCR beta chains appeared HLA-restricted, with HLA associations seemingly driven largely by CMV exposure. Presence/absence analyses assumed roughly uniform sequencing depth across donors, an assumption that may not hold.

The V and J segments used are TRBV5-1 and TRBJ2-3; 11 middle bases align to TRBD2. Sequenced sample: PBMCs. The receptor was derived from a woman in her late teens or twenties in good health and CMV-seropositive. Read as DNA, the sequence is TGCGCCAGCAGCACGGGGACTAGCGGTTACACAGATACGCAGTATTTT. Its translation reads: CASSTGTSGYTDTQYF.